Sequencing of this T cell receptor (beta chain) was carried out in a study of type 1 and type 2 diabetes patients. Broader study findings: Unmatched age and gender across groups might bias interpretation.

The table lists this clonotype with a count of one. Its specificity is unknown. PCR was run on genomic DNA. The TCR beta CDR3 region was amplified using 30 forward and 13 reverse primers. Via MiXCR, TCRdb re-called the multiplex PCR reads, giving one row per CDR3 protein. The sample has fewer than 300,000 distinct CDR3 sequences, 47% seen once. CDR3 length equals 17 residues. Germline assignment: CDR1 MGHDK and CDR2 SYGVNS. V lost 6 bases, J lost 3 bases, and 10 bases stayed unmatched. This TCR was recovered from a man between 18 and 29 years old with type 2 diabetes. Sequencing was carried out using peripheral blood mononuclear cells (PBMCs). This chain joins TRBV25-1 and TRBJ2-7, with 14 bases that match TRBD2. In DNA, the CDR3 is TGTGCCAGCAGCCAGACTAGCGGGGGGGCGGATCACTACGAGCAGTACTTC. Translation: CASSQTSGGADHYEQYF.